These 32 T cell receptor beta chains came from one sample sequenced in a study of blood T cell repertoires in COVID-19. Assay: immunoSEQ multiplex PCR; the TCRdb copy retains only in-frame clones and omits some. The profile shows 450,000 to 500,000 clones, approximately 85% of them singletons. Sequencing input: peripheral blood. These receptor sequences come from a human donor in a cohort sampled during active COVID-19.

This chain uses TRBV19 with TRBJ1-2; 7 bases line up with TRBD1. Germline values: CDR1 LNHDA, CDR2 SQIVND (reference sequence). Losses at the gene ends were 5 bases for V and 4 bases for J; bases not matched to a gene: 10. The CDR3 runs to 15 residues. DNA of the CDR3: TGTGCCAGTAGTGATACAGGGGTGGGGTTCTATGGCTACACCTTC. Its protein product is CASSDTGVGFYGYTF.

The DNA for the CDR3 is TGCGCCAGCAGATCGGGACTAGCGGGAGTCAATGAGCAGTTCTTC. Its protein product is CASRSGLAGVNEQFF. This sequence joins TRBV5-1 and TRBJ2-1, with 14 bases aligning to TRBD2. Per the germline V gene, CDR1 is SGHRS and CDR2 is YFSETQ. This CDR3 region has 15 residues. The ends lost 5 bases at V and 6 bases at J; junction bases unmatched: 4. Using reference TRBV5-1 and TRBJ2-1 for the parts outside the CDR3, the full variable domain is KAGVTQTPRYLIKTRGQQVTLSCSPISGHRSVSWYQQTPGQGLQFLFEYFSETQRNKGNFPGRFSGRQFSNSRSEMNVSTLELGDSALYLCASRSGLAGVNEQFFGPGTRLTVL.

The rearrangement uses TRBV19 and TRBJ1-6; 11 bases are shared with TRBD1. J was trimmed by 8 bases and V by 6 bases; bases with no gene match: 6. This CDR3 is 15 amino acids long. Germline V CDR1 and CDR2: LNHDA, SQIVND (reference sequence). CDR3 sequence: CASRPPGQGDSPLHF. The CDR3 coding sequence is TGTGCCAGTAGGCCCCCGGGACAGGGGGATTCACCCCTCCACTTT. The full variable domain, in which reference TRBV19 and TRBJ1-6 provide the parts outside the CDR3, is DGGITQSPKYLFRKEGQNVTLSCEQNLNHDAMYWYRQDPGQGLRLIYYSQIVNDFQKGDIAEGYSVSREKKESFPLTVTSAQKNPTAFYLCASRPPGQGDSPLHFGNGTRLTVT.

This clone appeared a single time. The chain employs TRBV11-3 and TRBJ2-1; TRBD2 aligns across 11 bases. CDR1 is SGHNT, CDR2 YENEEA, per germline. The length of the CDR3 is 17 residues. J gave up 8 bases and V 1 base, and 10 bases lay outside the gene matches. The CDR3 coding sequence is TGTGCCAGCAGCTTAGGACTAGCGGGACCCAGTGAGGATGAGCAGTTCTTC. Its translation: CASSLGLAGPSEDEQFF.

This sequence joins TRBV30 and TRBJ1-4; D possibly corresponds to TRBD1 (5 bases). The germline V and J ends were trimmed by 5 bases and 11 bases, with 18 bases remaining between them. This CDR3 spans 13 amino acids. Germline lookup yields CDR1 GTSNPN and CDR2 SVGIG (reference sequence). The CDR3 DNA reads TGTGCCTGGGGTACTACTACAGGAACCAAACTGTTTTTT. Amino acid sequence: CAWGTTTGTKLFF.

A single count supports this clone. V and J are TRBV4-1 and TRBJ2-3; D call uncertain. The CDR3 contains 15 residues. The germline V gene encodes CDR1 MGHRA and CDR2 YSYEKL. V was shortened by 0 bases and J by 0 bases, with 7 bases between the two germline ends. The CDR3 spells CASSQDFPSTDTQYF. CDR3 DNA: TGCGCCAGCAGCCAAGACTTCCCTAGCACAGATACGCAGTATTTT.

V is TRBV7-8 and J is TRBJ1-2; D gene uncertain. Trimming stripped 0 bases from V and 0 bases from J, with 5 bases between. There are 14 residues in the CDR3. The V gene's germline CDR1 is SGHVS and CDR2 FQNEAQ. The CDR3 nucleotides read TGTGCCAGCAGCTTAGCGGCAGCTAACTATGGCTACACCTTC. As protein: CASSLAAANYGYTF.

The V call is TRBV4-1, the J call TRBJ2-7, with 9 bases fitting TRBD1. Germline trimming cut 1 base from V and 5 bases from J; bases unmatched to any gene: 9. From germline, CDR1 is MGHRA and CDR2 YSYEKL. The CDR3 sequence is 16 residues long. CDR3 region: CASSQVGGQGLNEQYF. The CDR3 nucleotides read TGCGCCAGCAGCCAAGTGGGCGGACAGGGGCTCAACGAGCAGTACTTC.

The CDR3 protein is CASSMGDGTGELFF. In DNA, the CDR3 is TGCGCCAGCAGTATGGGAGATGGTACCGGGGAGCTGTTTTTT. The chain has TRBV5-1 and TRBJ2-2, with D maybe TRBD2 (5 bases). Germline CDR1 SGHRS, CDR2 YFSETQ. This CDR3 contains 14 residues. Trimming took off 5 bases at V and 5 bases at J, with 13 bases between the two ends.

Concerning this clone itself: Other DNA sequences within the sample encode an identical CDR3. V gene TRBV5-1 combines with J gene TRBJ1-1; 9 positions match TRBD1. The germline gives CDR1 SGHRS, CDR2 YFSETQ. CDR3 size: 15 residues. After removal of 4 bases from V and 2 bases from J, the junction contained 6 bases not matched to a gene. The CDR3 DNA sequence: TGCGCCAGCAGCGGGGGACAGGGTGGTAACACTGAAGCTTTCTTT. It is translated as CASSGGQGGNTEAFF.

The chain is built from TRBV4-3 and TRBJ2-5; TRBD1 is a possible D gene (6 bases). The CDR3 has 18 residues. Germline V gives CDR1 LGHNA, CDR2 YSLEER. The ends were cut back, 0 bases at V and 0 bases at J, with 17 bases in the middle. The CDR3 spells CASSQDRGTSMNQETQYF. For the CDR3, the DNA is TGCGCCAGCAGCCAAGATAGGGGGACAAGCATGAACCAAGAGACCCAGTACTTC.

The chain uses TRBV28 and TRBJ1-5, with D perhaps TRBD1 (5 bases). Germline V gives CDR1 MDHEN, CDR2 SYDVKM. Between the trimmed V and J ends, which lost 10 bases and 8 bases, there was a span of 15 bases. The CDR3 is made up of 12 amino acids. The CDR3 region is CAIQGSVEPQHF. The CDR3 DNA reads TGTGCCATTCAGGGTTCCGTGGAGCCCCAGCATTTT.

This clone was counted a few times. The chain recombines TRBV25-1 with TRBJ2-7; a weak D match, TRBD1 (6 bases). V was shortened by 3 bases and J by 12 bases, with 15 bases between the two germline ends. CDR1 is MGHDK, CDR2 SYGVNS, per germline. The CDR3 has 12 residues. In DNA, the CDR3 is TGTGCCAGCAGTGACCCCAACAGGGCGGTGTACTTC. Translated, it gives CASSDPNRAVYF.

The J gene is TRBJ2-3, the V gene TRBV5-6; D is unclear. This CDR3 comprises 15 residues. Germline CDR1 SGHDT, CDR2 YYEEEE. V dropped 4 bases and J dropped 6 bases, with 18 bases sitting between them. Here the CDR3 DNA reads TGTGCCAGCAGCCTATACGAGTTCTTCAGGGATACGCAGTATTTT. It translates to CASSLYEFFRDTQYF.

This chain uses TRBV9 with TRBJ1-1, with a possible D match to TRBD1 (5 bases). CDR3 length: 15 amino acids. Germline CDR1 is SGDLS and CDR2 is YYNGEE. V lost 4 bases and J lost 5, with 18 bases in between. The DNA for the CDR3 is TGTGCCAGCAGCCCTCACCTGGGGGGAGGTACTGAAGCTTTCTTT. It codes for CASSPHLGGGTEAFF.

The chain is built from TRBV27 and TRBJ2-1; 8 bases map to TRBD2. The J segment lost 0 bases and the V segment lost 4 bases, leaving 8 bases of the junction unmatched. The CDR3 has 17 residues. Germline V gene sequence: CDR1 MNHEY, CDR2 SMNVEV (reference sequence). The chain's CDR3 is CASSSKSAGVSYNEQFF. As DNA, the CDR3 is TGTGCCAGCAGTTCGAAGTCAGCGGGAGTCTCCTACAATGAGCAGTTCTTC.

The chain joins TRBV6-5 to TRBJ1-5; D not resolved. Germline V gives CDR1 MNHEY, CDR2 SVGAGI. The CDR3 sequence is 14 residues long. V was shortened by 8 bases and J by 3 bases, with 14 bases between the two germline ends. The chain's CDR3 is CASERPQDNQPQHF. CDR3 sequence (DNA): TGTGCCAGCGAAAGACCCCAGGACAATCAGCCCCAGCATTTT.

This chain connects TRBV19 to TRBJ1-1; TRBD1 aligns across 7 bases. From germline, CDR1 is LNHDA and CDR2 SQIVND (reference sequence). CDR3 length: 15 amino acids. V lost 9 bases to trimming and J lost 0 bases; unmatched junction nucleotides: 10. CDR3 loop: CASPPPGGLNTEAFF. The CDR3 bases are TGTGCCAGCCCCCCCCCAGGGGGTCTGAACACTGAAGCTTTCTTT.

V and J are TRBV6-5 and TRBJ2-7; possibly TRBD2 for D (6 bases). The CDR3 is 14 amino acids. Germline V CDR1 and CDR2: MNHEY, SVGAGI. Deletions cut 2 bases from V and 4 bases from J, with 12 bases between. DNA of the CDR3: TGTGCCAGCAGTTACACCGGGGAGGAGTACGAGCAGTACTTC. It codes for CASSYTGEEYEQYF.

In DNA, the CDR3 is TGTGCCAGCAGTTTATCTTGGCGGGAGAACAATGAGCAGTTCTTC. The encoded protein is CASSLSWRENNEQFF. The genes are TRBV28 and TRBJ2-1; TRBD2 matches at 7 bases. J gave up 5 bases and V 1 base, and 5 bases lay outside the gene matches. In germline, CDR1 is MDHEN, CDR2 SYDVKM. The CDR3 sequence is 15 residues long.

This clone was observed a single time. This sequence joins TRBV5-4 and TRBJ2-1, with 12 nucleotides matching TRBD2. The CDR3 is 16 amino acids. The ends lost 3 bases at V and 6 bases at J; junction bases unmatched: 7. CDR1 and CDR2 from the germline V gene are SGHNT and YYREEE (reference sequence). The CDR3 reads CASSSPPGLAGNEQFF. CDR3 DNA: TGTGCCAGCAGCTCCCCTCCGGGACTAGCGGGCAATGAGCAGTTCTTC.

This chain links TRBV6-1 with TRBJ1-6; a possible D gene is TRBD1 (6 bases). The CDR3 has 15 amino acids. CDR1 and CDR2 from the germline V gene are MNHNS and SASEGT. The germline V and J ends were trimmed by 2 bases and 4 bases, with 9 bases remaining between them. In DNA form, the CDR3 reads TGTGCCAGCAGTGAACAACAGGGTTATAATTCACCCCTCCACTTT. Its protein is CASSEQQGYNSPLHF.

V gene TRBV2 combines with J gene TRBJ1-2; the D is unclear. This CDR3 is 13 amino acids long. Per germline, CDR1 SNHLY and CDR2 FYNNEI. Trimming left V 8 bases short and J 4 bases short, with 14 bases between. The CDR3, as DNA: TGTGCCAGCTTCCGGGGAGTCGGCTATGGCTACACCTTC. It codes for CASFRGVGYGYTF.

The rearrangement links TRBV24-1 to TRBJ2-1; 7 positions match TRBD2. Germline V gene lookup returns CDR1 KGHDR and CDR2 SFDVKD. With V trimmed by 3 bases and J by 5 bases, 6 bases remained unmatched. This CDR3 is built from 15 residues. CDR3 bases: TGTGCCACCAGTGATACGGCTAGCGGACACAATGAGCAGTTCTTC. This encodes CATSDTASGHNEQFF.

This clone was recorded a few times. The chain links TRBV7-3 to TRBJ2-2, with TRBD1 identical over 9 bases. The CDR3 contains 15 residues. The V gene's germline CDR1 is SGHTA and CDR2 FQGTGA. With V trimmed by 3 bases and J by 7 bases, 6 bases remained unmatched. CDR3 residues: CASSFPTGGDGELFF. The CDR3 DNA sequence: TGTGCCAGCAGCTTCCCGACAGGGGGTGACGGGGAGCTGTTTTTT.

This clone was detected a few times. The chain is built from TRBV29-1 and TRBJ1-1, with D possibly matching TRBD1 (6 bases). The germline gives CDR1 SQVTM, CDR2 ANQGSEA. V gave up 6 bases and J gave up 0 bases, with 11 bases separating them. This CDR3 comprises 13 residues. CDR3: CSVSRGLNTEAFF. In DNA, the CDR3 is TGCAGCGTGTCCAGGGGCCTGAACACTGAAGCTTTCTTT.

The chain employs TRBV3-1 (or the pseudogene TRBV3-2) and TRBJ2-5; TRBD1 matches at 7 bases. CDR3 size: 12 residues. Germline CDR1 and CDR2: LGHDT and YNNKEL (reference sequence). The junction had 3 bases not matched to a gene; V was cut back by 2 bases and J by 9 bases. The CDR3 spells CASSQRQGAQYF. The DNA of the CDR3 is TGTGCCAGCAGCCAACGCCAGGGGGCCCAGTACTTC.

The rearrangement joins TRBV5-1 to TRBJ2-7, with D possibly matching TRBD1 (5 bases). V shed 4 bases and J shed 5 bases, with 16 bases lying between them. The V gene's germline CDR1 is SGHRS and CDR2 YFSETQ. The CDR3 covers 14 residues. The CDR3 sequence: CASSLQTGTHEQYF. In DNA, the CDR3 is TGCGCCAGCAGCCTACAAACAGGTACCCACGAGCAGTACTTC. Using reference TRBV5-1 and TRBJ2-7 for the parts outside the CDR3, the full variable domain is KAGVTQTPRYLIKTRGQQVTLSCSPISGHRSVSWYQQTPGQGLQFLFEYFSETQRNKGNFPGRFSGRQFSNSRSEMNVSTLELGDSALYLCASSLQTGTHEQYFGPGTRLTVT.

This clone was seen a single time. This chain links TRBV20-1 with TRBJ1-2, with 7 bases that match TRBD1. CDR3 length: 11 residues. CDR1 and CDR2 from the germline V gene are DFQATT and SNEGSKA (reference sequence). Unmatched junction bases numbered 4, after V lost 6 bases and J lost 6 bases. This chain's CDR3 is CSARGENGYTF. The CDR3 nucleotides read TGCAGTGCCAGGGGGGAGAATGGCTACACCTTC.

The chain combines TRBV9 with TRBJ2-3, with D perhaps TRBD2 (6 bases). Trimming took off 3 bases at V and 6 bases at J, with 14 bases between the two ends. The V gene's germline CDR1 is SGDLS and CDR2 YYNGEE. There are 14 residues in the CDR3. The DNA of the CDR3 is TGTGCCAGCAGCGGGGGTCCGGAGGGGGATACGCAGTATTTT. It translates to CASSGGPEGDTQYF.

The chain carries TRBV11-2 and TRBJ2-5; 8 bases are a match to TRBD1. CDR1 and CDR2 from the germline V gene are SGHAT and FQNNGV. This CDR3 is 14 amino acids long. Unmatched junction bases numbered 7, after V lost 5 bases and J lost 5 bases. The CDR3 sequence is CASSLSGGVETQYF. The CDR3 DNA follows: TGTGCCAGCAGCCTATCAGGGGGCGTGGAGACCCAGTACTTC.

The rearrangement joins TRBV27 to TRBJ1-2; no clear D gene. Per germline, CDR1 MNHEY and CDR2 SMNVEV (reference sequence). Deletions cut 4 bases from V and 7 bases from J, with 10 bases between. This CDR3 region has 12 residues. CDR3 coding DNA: TGTGCCAGCAGTTCTAGATATGGTGGCTACACCTTC. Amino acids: CASSSRYGGYTF.